A single sample gave rise to the 13 T cell receptor beta chains below, sequenced in a study of cytotoxic CD8 clonotypes in ibrutinib-treated CLL. Assay used: immunoSEQ multiplex PCR; TCRdb lists only in-frame clones, some missing. Here the sample spans 140,000 or so clones, about 79% being singletons. Sequenced here: PBMCs, sampled after 12 months of ibrutinib treatment. The receptors were sampled from a human donor with chronic lymphocytic leukemia.

The chain combines TRBV5-6 with TRBJ1-2, with 10 nucleotides matching TRBD1. V lost 0 bases, J lost 6 bases, and 5 bases stayed unmatched. The length of the CDR3 is 15 residues. CDR1 SGHDT and CDR2 YYEEEE come from the germline V gene. CDR3 sequence reads: CASSLVTGTGDGYTF. In DNA form, the CDR3 reads TGTGCCAGCAGCTTGGTCACCGGGACAGGGGATGGCTACACCTTC.

V is TRBV7-9 and J is TRBJ2-5; 8 bases are shared with TRBD1. The CDR3 covers 15 residues. J gave up 4 bases and V 1 base, and 5 bases lay outside the gene matches. Per the germline V gene, CDR1 is SEHNR and CDR2 is FQNEAQ (reference sequence). CDR3 nucleotide sequence: TGTGCCAGCAGCTTAGGGACAGGGTTGGTAGAGACCCAGTACTTC. Its protein product is CASSLGTGLVETQYF.

The chain combines TRBV15 with TRBJ2-1, with D maybe TRBD2 (6 bases). V lost 0 bases to trimming and J lost 5 bases, with 17 bases between them. The CDR3 length is 17 residues. The germline V gene encodes CDR1 LNHNV and CDR2 YYDKDF (reference sequence). The CDR3 here is CATSRESFGSRHNEQFF. DNA of the CDR3: TGTGCCACCAGCAGAGAGTCGTTCGGGAGTCGGCACAATGAGCAGTTCTTC.

This clone was counted a single time. The chain employs TRBV14 and TRBJ2-7; D gene ambiguous. The germline V gene has CDR1 SGHDN and CDR2 FVKESK. The CDR3 spans 14 residues. The V and J ends lost 0 bases and 4 bases respectively, with 10 bases between them. CDR3: CASSQDLASYEQYF. The DNA for the CDR3 is TGTGCCAGCAGCCAAGATCTTGCCTCGTACGAGCAGTACTTC.

This clone was found once. The chain combines TRBV7-3 with TRBJ2-3; 10 bases line up with TRBD2. The V gene's germline CDR1 is SGHTA and CDR2 FQGTGA. The CDR3 extends over 14 amino acids. V dropped 11 bases and J dropped 0; count of bases not matched to a gene: 5. CDR3 in amino acids: CAGYSGGSTDTQYF. The CDR3 bases are TGTGCCGGTTATAGCGGGGGGAGCACAGATACGCAGTATTTT.

This clone has more than one count but fewer than ten. The chain has TRBV6-5 and TRBJ1-1; no clear D gene. V lost 0 bases and J lost 4, with 9 bases in between. CDR3 length equals 14 residues. CDR1 MNHEY and CDR2 SVGAGI come from the germline V gene. The CDR3 region is CASSYSRRATEAFF. CDR3 DNA sequence: TGTGCCAGCAGTTACTCGAGAAGGGCCACTGAAGCTTTCTTT.

The rearrangement joins TRBV28 to TRBJ2-7, with a possible D match to TRBD2 (6 bases). CDR3 length: 15 residues. The germline gives CDR1 MDHEN, CDR2 SYDVKM. V was clipped by 7 bases and J by 0 bases, with 16 bases between them. The CDR3 coding sequence is TGTGCCAGCACCCGGAGCGGGCAGAGCTCCTACGAGCAGTACTTC. Translating it yields CASTRSGQSSYEQYF.

The chain links TRBV15 to TRBJ1-2; tentative D call: TRBD1 (6 bases). The germline CDR1 and CDR2 sequences are LNHNV and YYDKDF (reference sequence). Between the trimmed V and J ends, which lost 5 bases and 4 bases, there was a span of 23 bases. The length of the CDR3 is 17 residues. The CDR3 region has the DNA TGTGCCACCAGCCCGCTTATCGGGGGGGGGCTGAGCTATGGCTACACCTTC. It is translated as CATSPLIGGGLSYGYTF. The entire variable domain, with the rest obtained from reference TRBV15 and TRBJ1-2, is as follows: DAMVIQNPRYQVTQFGKPVTLSCSQTLNHNVMYWYQQKSSQAPKLLFHYYDKDFNNEADTPDNFQSRRPNTSFCFLDIRSPGLGDTAMYLCATSPLIGGGLSYGYTFGSGTRLTVV.

Written as DNA, the CDR3 is TGCGCCAGCAGCCATGATCGGGCGCGACTAGCGGGAGATTCAGATACGCAGTATTTT. Amino acid sequence: CASSHDRARLAGDSDTQYF. This rearrangement joins TRBV4-1 to TRBJ2-3, with TRBD2 identical over 12 bases. The CDR3 length is 19 residues. The junction had 14 bases not matched to a gene; V was cut back by 3 bases and J by 4 bases. Germline V gene sequence: CDR1 MGHRA, CDR2 YSYEKL.

V gene TRBV9 combines with J gene TRBJ2-5, with TRBD2 matching 8 bases. The trim removed 2 bases at V and 3 bases at J, leaving 6 bases unmatched. Germline loops: CDR1 SGDLS, CDR2 YYNGEE. The CDR3 sequence is 15 residues long. The CDR3 protein is CASSVGILAEETQYF. In DNA, the CDR3 is TGTGCCAGCAGCGTCGGTATACTAGCGGAAGAGACCCAGTACTTC. Supplemented by reference TRBV9 and TRBJ2-5, the full variable domain reads DSGVTQTPKHLITATGQRVTLRCSPRSGDLSVYWYQQSLDQGLQFLIQYYNGEERAKGNILERFSAQQFPDLHSELNLSSLELGDSALYFCASSVGILAEETQYFGPGTRLLVL.

The rearrangement joins TRBV6-5 to TRBJ2-4; TRBD1 matches at 7 bases. The V segment lost 6 bases and the J segment 8 bases; nucleotides outside the gene matches: 13. CDR3 length: 15 residues. Per the germline V gene, CDR1 is MNHEY and CDR2 is SVGAGI. CDR3: CASSNWGAGGYIQYF. The CDR3 coding sequence is TGTGCCAGCAGCAACTGGGGCGCAGGGGGTTACATTCAGTACTTC.

The chain carries TRBV18 and TRBJ1-1; D gene ambiguous. Trimming removed 4 bases from V and 2 bases from J, with 14 bases in between. The V gene's germline CDR1 is KGHSH and CDR2 LQKENI. This CDR3 region has 15 residues. CDR3 nucleotides: TGTGCCAGCTCACTCCAGGCGTCAAAAAACACTGAAGCTTTCTTT. Protein: CASSLQASKNTEAFF.

V usage is TRBV28 and J usage is TRBJ2-3, with unresolved D. CDR3 length equals 12 residues. Trimming pared 2 bases from V and 6 bases from J, leaving 6 bases between. Germline V gene lookup returns CDR1 MDHEN and CDR2 SYDVKM. CDR3 amino acids: CASSLGVDTQYF. The DNA of the CDR3 is TGTGCCAGCAGTTTAGGGGTGGATACGCAGTATTTT.